The 28 T cell receptor beta chains given below trace back to one sample, sequenced in a study of cytomegalovirus exposure and HLA in healthy donors. PCR involved 60 Vbeta and 13 Jbeta primers. Produced via immunoSEQ multiplex PCR; TCRdb's table is partial and in-frame only. The sample carries more than 70,000 clones, roughly two thirds recorded once. Sample: PBMCs. The receptors originated from a man in his forties or fifties in good health and CMV-seropositive.

This chain links TRBV27 with TRBJ1-1; TRBD1 might be the D (5 bases). The CDR3 sequence is 13 residues long. The V end lost 3 bases, the J end lost 4 bases, and 9 bases lay between the germline ends. Germline V gene lookup returns CDR1 MNHEY and CDR2 SMNVEV (reference sequence). This chain's CDR3 is CASSFGGATEAFF. In nucleotides, the CDR3 is TGTGCCAGCAGTTTTGGAGGGGCCACTGAAGCTTTCTTT.

In this sample, this clone is medium-sized. The rearrangement joins TRBV4-1 to TRBJ2-1; D may be TRBD1 (6 bases). There are 19 residues in the CDR3. CDR1 MGHRA and CDR2 YSYEKL come from the germline V gene. The V and J ends lost 1 base and 0 bases respectively, with 19 bases between them. CDR3 loop: CASSQVMVPQGNSYNEQFF. The CDR3 DNA sequence: TGCGCCAGCAGCCAAGTAATGGTACCGCAGGGGAACTCCTACAATGAGCAGTTCTTC.

In this sample, this clone turned up once. The V and J genes are TRBV5-1 and TRBJ2-7, with TRBD1 matching over 8 bases. V lost 1 base, J lost 6 bases, and 9 bases stayed unmatched. Germline assignment: CDR1 SGHRS and CDR2 YFSETQ. The CDR3 spans 15 residues. In DNA, the CDR3 is TGCGCCAGCAGCTTGTGGGAGACAGGGGTTCGCGAGCAGTACTTC. It encodes CASSLWETGVREQYF.

The chain couples TRBV29-1 to TRBJ2-1; perhaps TRBD2 as D (6 bases). The CDR3 runs to 13 residues. Trimming took off 4 bases at V and 8 bases at J, with 15 bases between the two ends. Germline CDR1 SQVTM, CDR2 ANQGSEA. The CDR3, as DNA: TGCAGCGTTGGTGGGGGGACCTTTGATGAGCAGTTCTTC. Protein product: CSVGGGTFDEQFF.

The chain links TRBV5-1 to TRBJ1-6; D remains ambiguous. Germline V gene lookup returns CDR1 SGHRS and CDR2 YFSETQ. The CDR3 is 13 residues long. Trimming pared 3 bases from V and 14 bases from J, leaving 15 bases between. The CDR3: CASSSLGRSSLHF. CDR3 coding DNA: TGCGCCAGCAGCTCACTAGGAAGATCATCCCTCCACTTT.

This clone was counted only a few times. The rearrangement links TRBV5-1 to TRBJ1-1; TRBD1 aligns across 8 bases. The V gene end was trimmed by 2 bases and the J gene end by 5 bases; junction bases not matched to a gene: 2. Germline CDR1 is SGHRS and CDR2 is YFSETQ. The CDR3 is made up of 13 amino acids. The CDR3 nucleotides are TGCGCCAGCAGCTTAACAGGGGGTACTGAAGCTTTCTTT. It codes for CASSLTGGTEAFF.

V gene TRBV30 combines with J gene TRBJ1-1; 7 nucleotides match TRBD1. This CDR3 contains 14 residues. The germline CDR1 and CDR2 sequences are GTSNPN and SVGIG (reference sequence). V was pared by 3 bases and J by 7 bases, with 11 bases of the junction left unmatched. The CDR3 is CAWRGGTVSYEAFF. CDR3 DNA: TGTGCCTGGAGAGGGGGGACAGTGTCTTATGAAGCTTTCTTT. Drawing the rest from reference TRBV30 and TRBJ1-1, the complete variable domain is SQTIHQWPATLVQPVGSPLSLECTVEGTSNPNLYWYRQAAGRGLQLLFYSVGIGQISSEVPQNLSASRPQDRQFILSSKKLLLSDSGFYLCAWRGGTVSYEAFFGQGTRLTVV.

The genes are TRBV7-8 and TRBJ2-1; D gene uncertain. CDR1 is SGHVS and CDR2 is FQNEAQ in the germline V gene. Trimming pared 2 bases from V and 5 bases from J, leaving 16 bases between. The CDR3 consists of 16 residues. The CDR3 sequence: CASSLISPPNNNEQFF. The CDR3 DNA follows: TGTGCCAGCAGCTTAATATCCCCACCTAATAACAATGAGCAGTTCTTC.

The genes are TRBV29-1 and TRBJ2-3, with 8 bases that match TRBD2. Germline values: CDR1 SQVTM, CDR2 ANQGSEA. The CDR3 has 15 residues. V was pared by 4 bases and J by 3 bases, with 9 bases of the junction left unmatched. The CDR3 loop is CSVVMAGGWTDTQYF. CDR3 in DNA: TGCAGCGTTGTAATGGCGGGGGGCTGGACAGATACGCAGTATTTT.

This clone was seen more than once but under ten times. This rearrangement joins TRBV5-4 to TRBJ2-7; D call uncertain. CDR3 length: 15 residues. Trimming removed 0 bases from V and 5 bases from J, with 15 bases in between. CDR1 SGHNT and CDR2 YYREEE come from the germline V gene (reference sequence). For the CDR3, the DNA is TGTGCCAGCAGCTTGGAGTACTATTCCCATGACGAGCAGTACTTC. Protein product: CASSLEYYSHDEQYF.

The V gene is TRBV7-2, the J gene TRBJ1-5, with 7 bases aligning to TRBD1. V lost 3 bases, J lost 3 bases, and 8 bases stayed unmatched. This CDR3 contains 16 residues. CDR1 and CDR2 (germline): SGHTA, FQGNSA. CDR3 bases: TGTGCCAGCAGCTTTTCAGGGGGAAGGGTCAATCAGCCCCAGCATTTT. Protein: CASSFSGGRVNQPQHF. The entire variable domain, with the rest obtained from reference TRBV7-2 and TRBJ1-5, is as follows: GAGVSQSPSNKVTEKGKDVELRCDPISGHTALYWYRQSLGQGLEFLIYFQGNSAPDKSGLPSDRFSAERTGGSVSTLTIQRTQQEDSAVYLCASSFSGGRVNQPQHFGDGTRLSIL.

The chain couples TRBV7-2 to TRBJ2-5; TRBD1 matches 8 bases. The CDR3 is 13 residues long. Per germline, CDR1 SGHTA and CDR2 FQGNSA. J gave up 5 bases and V 5 bases, and 4 bases lay outside the gene matches. The CDR3 region is CASSLRGLETQYF. DNA for the CDR3: TGTGCCAGCAGCCTCAGGGGGCTTGAGACCCAGTACTTC.

The gene calls are TRBV2 and TRBJ2-1; TRBD2 matches 10 bases. This CDR3 is 15 amino acids long. Trimming removed 6 bases from V and 4 bases from J; junction bases left unmatched: 6. The germline V gene encodes CDR1 SNHLY and CDR2 FYNNEI. CDR3 in amino acids: CASSPRTSGYNEQFF. Written as DNA, the CDR3 is TGTGCCAGCAGCCCGAGGACTAGCGGATACAATGAGCAGTTCTTC.

The chain links TRBV27 to TRBJ2-7; unclear D gene. CDR3 length: 10 residues. In germline, CDR1 is MNHEY, CDR2 SMNVEV (reference sequence). The V and J ends lost 3 bases and 6 bases respectively, with 3 bases between them. CDR3 loop: CASSLSEQYF. The CDR3, as DNA: TGTGCCAGCAGTTTGAGCGAGCAGTACTTC.

V usage is TRBV7-6 and J usage is TRBJ1-5; D is possibly TRBD1 (6 bases). The CDR3 extends over 18 amino acids. Germline lookup yields CDR1 SGHVS and CDR2 FNYEAQ. Trimming shortened V by 0 bases and J by 4 bases, and 19 bases separated the two germline ends. CDR3 region: CASSLAVGGGAGNQPQHF. The CDR3 coding sequence is TGTGCCAGCAGCTTAGCGGTGGGGGGGGGCGCCGGGAATCAGCCCCAGCATTTT.

The chain carries TRBV5-1 and TRBJ1-3; 7 bases align to TRBD1. Unmatched junction bases numbered 8, after V lost 0 bases and J lost 2 bases. Germline assignment: CDR1 SGHRS and CDR2 YFSETQ. CDR3 length equals 17 residues. CDR3 DNA sequence: TGCGCCAGCAGCTTGGAAAGTACAGGGGTAGCTGGAAACACCATATATTTT. Translation gives CASSLESTGVAGNTIYF.

Turning to this clone: The junction differs from germline at one of its ends, possibly a read error. The V and J genes are TRBV7-7 and TRBJ2-1, with D possibly TRBD2 on 5 matching bases. CDR3 length equals 15 residues. The V gene's germline CDR1 is SSHAT and CDR2 FNYEAQ (reference sequence). The CDR3 spells CASSLGRSGYNEQFF. The CDR3 DNA is TGTGCTAGCAGCTTAGGTCGTTCGGGGTACAATGAGCAGTTCTTC. Complete variable domain (other parts from reference TRBV7-7 and TRBJ2-1): GAGVSQSPRYKVTKRGQDVTLRCDPISSHATLYWYQQALGQGPEFLTYFNYEAQPDKSGLPSDRFSAERPEGSISTLTIQRTEQRDSAMYRCASSLGRSGYNEQFFGPGTRLTVL.

The V and J genes are TRBV7-3 and TRBJ1-5; no firm D call. Germline CDR1 is SGHTA and CDR2 is FQGTGA. The CDR3 contains 13 residues. Trimming left V 2 bases short and J 7 bases short, with 9 bases between. As DNA, the CDR3 is TGTGCCAGCAGCTTATTACCGGGGCAGCCCCAGCATTTT. Its protein is CASSLLPGQPQHF. Full variable domain (outside the CDR3, taken from reference TRBV7-3 and TRBJ1-5): GAGVSQTPSNKVTEKGKYVELRCDPISGHTALYWYRQSLGQGPEFLIYFQGTGAADDSGLPNDRFFAVRPEGSVSTLKIQRTERGDSAVYLCASSLLPGQPQHFGDGTRLSIL.

The chain is built from TRBV19 and TRBJ1-4; 9 bases are shared with TRBD1. This CDR3 region has 13 residues. V dropped 8 bases and J dropped 13; count of bases not matched to a gene: 11. Germline values: CDR1 LNHDA, CDR2 SQIVND (reference sequence). The CDR3 DNA sequence: TGTGCCAGTCGGGACAGGGACACGGAGGGACTGTTTTTT. It codes for CASRDRDTEGLFF.

This clone was recorded once. A junction boundary mismatches the germline segment, possibly from a read error. The chain carries TRBV7-7 and TRBJ2-7; TRBD1 aligns across 8 bases. The germline V gene encodes CDR1 SSHAT and CDR2 FNYEAQ (reference sequence). The CDR3 is 17 amino acids. In DNA, the CDR3 is TGTGCTAGCAGCTTAGAAGTGACAGGGGAAAGCTCCTACGAGCAGTACTTC. Amino acid sequence: CASSLEVTGESSYEQYF.

The CDR3 sequence is CASSLGSLSNEQYF. CDR3 coding DNA: TGTGCCAGCAGCTTAGGGAGTTTGAGCAACGAGCAGTACTTC. The chain employs TRBV11-2 and TRBJ2-7; D is undetermined. The V gene's germline CDR1 is SGHAT and CDR2 FQNNGV. V was trimmed by 1 base and J by 5 bases, leaving 12 bases between them. The CDR3 sequence is 14 residues long.

The rearrangement uses TRBV11-2 and TRBJ1-4, with D perhaps matching TRBD1 (6 bases). This CDR3 is built from 17 residues. Trimming took off 0 bases at V and 3 bases at J, with 14 bases between the two ends. Germline-derived CDR1 and CDR2 are SGHAT and FQNNGV. CDR3 DNA sequence: TGTGCCAGCAGCTTAGATAACAGGGCCCGCCCTAATGAAAAACTGTTTTTT. Its protein product is CASSLDNRARPNEKLFF.

This clone was detected only a few times. The V gene is TRBV10-3, the J gene TRBJ2-2; D gene uncertain. Germline loops: CDR1 ENHRY, CDR2 SYGVKD. Trimming took 5 bases from V and 7 from J, leaving 14 bases between them. This CDR3 has 14 residues. CDR3 sequence (DNA): TGTGCCATCAGTCCCCCCCGCAGAGGCGGGGAGCTGTTTTTT. Translating gives CAISPPRRGGELFF.

The chain links TRBV10-3 to TRBJ1-1; tentative D call: TRBD1 (6 bases). CDR1 is ENHRY, CDR2 SYGVKD, per germline. Trimming removed 3 bases at V and 7 bases at J, with 9 bases between. The CDR3 contains 12 residues. CDR3 coding DNA: TGTGCCATCAGTGAAATACAGGGTGAAGCTTTCTTT. Residues: CAISEIQGEAFF.

The chain uses TRBV5-1 and TRBJ1-1; the D gene is possibly TRBD1 (5 bases). The CDR3 runs to 14 residues. Germline V lookup: CDR1 SGHRS, CDR2 YFSETQ. V dropped 6 bases and J dropped 7 bases, with 19 bases sitting between them. CDR3 loop: CASIGGALRDEAFF. In DNA, the CDR3 is TGCGCCAGCATAGGAGGGGCTTTGCGAGATGAAGCTTTCTTT.

As regards this clone: The same CDR3 also results from other DNA sequences found in this sample. V and J are TRBV11-2 and TRBJ2-1; 8 bases line up with TRBD2. V was pared by 0 bases and J by 4 bases, with 5 bases of the junction left unmatched. Germline assignment: CDR1 SGHAT and CDR2 FQNNGV. The CDR3 totals 16 residues. This CDR3 reads CASSLEAGVGYNEQFF. The CDR3 bases are TGTGCCAGCAGCTTAGAAGCGGGAGTGGGGTACAATGAGCAGTTCTTC.

The CDR3 coding sequence is TGTGCCAGCAGCCCGGCGGGCGGGAGGGCCGCGTTCTTC. This translates into CASSPAGGRAAFF. The V gene is TRBV28, the J gene TRBJ2-1, with 9 bases lining up with TRBD2. There are 13 residues in the CDR3. Germline V gives CDR1 MDHEN, CDR2 SYDVKM. Germline trimming cut 6 bases from V and 15 bases from J; bases unmatched to any gene: 12.

This clone was detected a few times. The chain employs TRBV7-3 and TRBJ2-2, with 11 bases aligning to TRBD2. The CDR3 is 15 residues long. CDR1 SGHTA and CDR2 FQGTGA come from the germline V gene. V was pared by 5 bases and J by 4 bases, with 3 bases of the junction left unmatched. CDR3 region: CASSPLAGATGELFF. The CDR3 region has the DNA TGTGCCAGCAGCCCACTAGCGGGAGCCACCGGGGAGCTGTTTTTT.